This T cell receptor beta chain was recorded in a study of identical twins (dated by TCRdb to the mid-2010s). Turning to the overall study: TCR alpha and beta repertoires from monozygotic twins, unrelated adults of various ages and cord blood were deep-sequenced to test whether fetal clonotypes persist. To rule out contamination, replicate twin experiments were performed at different times with different library preparation protocols. Results and caveats for the whole study, not just this receptor: Out-of-frame TCR alpha sharing in monozygotic twins was systematically underestimated by recombination models, whereas sharing between unrelated individuals was in agreement with the recombination models. A weaker excess of twin sharing was found in beta out-of-frame sequences because the signal-to-noise ratio was lowered by fewer shared sequences. Abundant cord blood beta clonotypes had fewer insertions, young adult naive repertoires showed a similar but weaker trend, and memory repertoires showed no such trend. Invariant T cells such as MAIT and iNKT could partly confound zero-insertion analyses, though diverse VJ usage argued against this for most clonotypes. Out-of-frame TCR alpha sequences shared between twins showed an excess of low generation-probability sequences compared with coincidental sharing between unrelated individuals. Conclusions relied on cross-sectional statistical analysis, since the same donors could not be followed over many years.

The library was built by means of 5' RACE. Sequencing instrument: Illumina HiSeq 2000. A universal primer binding site was introduced by template switching, and a unique molecular identifier was present in the final cDNA, enabling accurate counting of TCR cDNA molecules. First-strand cDNA for TCR alpha and beta chains was synthesized from specific primers in the conserved constant-segment region. To control for contamination, every cDNA library was double barcoded, receiving both a SMART-Mk sample barcode and Illumina barcodes. TruSeq adapter sequences, together with Illumina sample barcodes, were added in two successive PCR steps. Sequencing of the TCR alpha and beta cDNA libraries was done on the Illumina HiSeq platform using custom primers. The authors processed their data as follows. MiGEC was used to process raw reads and extract unique molecular identifiers, and MiXCR was used to find CDR3 positions. Recombination models were inferred per individual with the repgenHMM and IGoR tools using an EM algorithm. The analysis of shared clonotypes was done with the tcR package in R, with sharing normalized by the product of cloneset sizes. To study raw recombination without the effects of thymic and clonal selection, out-of-frame nonproductive sequences were analyzed. TCRdb reworked the public reads: Q25 trimming with fastp, MiXCR clone assembly, productive beta chains retained. CDR3 protein sequences are deduplicated, and each keeps its most common genes and DNA. TCRdb assigned the V and J calls; the authors' analysis was not used. The sample table holds just over 500,000 distinct CDR3 sequences, of which under 25% were seen once. About 0.91% of the sample is taken by the ten largest.

This clonotype has only a few counts. Its antigen is unknown. Per-nucleotide qualities are absent, and no much larger clonotype sits a single base away. Only healthy Caucasian donors were included. Three pairs of female monozygotic twins, all aged roughly 18 to 29 years, were included in the twin cohort. Positive isolation kits from Invitrogen were used to isolate CD4+ and CD8+ T cell populations. The germline V gene (reference sequence) gives CDR1 as DFQATT and CDR2 as SNEGSKA. V lost 5 bases and J lost 10 bases; the stretch between them is 12 bases long. The CDR3 runs 11 residues from the cysteine to the phenylalanine. Kept here is only the CDR3 DNA, which spans 33 bases and is read in frame from base 1. These data were also reused for a study on T cells expressing NK-cell markers. From that second study: In sorted CD3+CD56+NKG2C+, CD3+CD56+NKG2C- and CD3+CD56-NKG2C+ T-cell subsets from about eight donors, TCR beta-chain repertoires were profiled. Seven of the eight sequenced donors were HCMV-seropositive and one was HCMV-seronegative. In several experiments an anti-gammadeltaTCR antibody was added to restrict sorting to alphabetaTCR-expressing T cells. In six donors, the dominant CD3+CD56+NKG2C+ clonotypes were among the top 10 CD8+ clonotypes and accounted for about 1.0-7.5% of CD8+ T cells. Those dominant clonotypes were again the most abundant among CD3+CD56-NKG2C+ cells in a few donors, at roughly 28.3-65%. It remained unclear whether the expanded NKG2C-expressing T cell clones were specific for HCMV antigens. Randomly selected healthy volunteers, three men and five women, were used as the eight sequenced donors. A commercial ELISA kit detecting HCMV-specific IgG in serum was used to determine HCMV serostatus. MIGEC handled demultiplexing of the reads and grouping by UMI, while MiTCR was used to assemble and quantify clonotypes. Only TCR cDNA sequences supported by at least two reads were kept to exclude erroneous sequences. The tcR package was used for downstream repertoire analysis, with clonotypes matched between fractions based on CDR3 nucleotide sequence plus V segment. VDJmatch was used to annotate antigen specificity against VDJdb, with one amino acid substitution allowed in CDR3.

The clonotype was recovered from a woman aged 18-30 years in good health. This receptor chain uses TRBV20-1 and TRBJ2-1, with the D gene too uncertain to name. Material for sequencing was CD4+ T cells sorted from blood. CDR3 reads: CSAPSRREQFF. The base sequence is TGCAGTGCTCCCAGTCGTCGGGAGCAGTTCTTC.